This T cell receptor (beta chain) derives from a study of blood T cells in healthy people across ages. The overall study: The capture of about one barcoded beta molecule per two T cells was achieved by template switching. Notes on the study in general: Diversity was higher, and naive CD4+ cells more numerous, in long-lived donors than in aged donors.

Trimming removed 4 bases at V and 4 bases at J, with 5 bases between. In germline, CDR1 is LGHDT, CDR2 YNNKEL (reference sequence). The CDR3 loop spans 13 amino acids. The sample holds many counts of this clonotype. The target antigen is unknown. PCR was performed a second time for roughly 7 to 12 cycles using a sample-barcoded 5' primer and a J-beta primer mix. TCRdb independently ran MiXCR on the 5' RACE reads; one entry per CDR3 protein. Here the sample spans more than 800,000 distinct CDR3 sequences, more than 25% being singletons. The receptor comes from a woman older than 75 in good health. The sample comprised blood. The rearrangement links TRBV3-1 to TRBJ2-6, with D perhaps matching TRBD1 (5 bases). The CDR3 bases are TGTGCCAGCAGCCCAGGGGGGGCCAACGTCCTGACTTTC. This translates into CASSPGGANVLTF.